This T cell receptor (beta chain) was sequenced during a study of T cell repertoires in cytomegalovirus infection. At the level of the study: TCR beta signatures that were public indicated CMV infection and matching HLA type.

Remarks on this clonotype: Antigen specificity is unknown.

TCRdb re-derived calls from the reads in MiXCR, one entry per CDR3 protein. The data contain under 250,000 distinct CDR3 sequences, approximately 13% of them singletons. The CDR3 has 13 amino acids. Trimming stripped 6 bases from V and 0 bases from J, with 9 bases between. Germline CDR1 DFQATT, CDR2 SNEGSKA (reference sequence). Notes on the study in general: In two of eight donors, the top clonotype was HLA-C-restricted CMV-specific. Summed frequency of public TCR beta families distinguished CMV carriers with the relevant HLA.

The chain links TRBV20-1 to TRBJ1-3; no clear D gene. Sequenced material: PBMCs. This receptor was identified in a human donor in good health (CMV status not recorded). Some clones in this sample may be carry-over from other donors' samples. CDR3 DNA sequence: TGCAGTGCCGAGGGAAACTCTGGAAACACCATATATTTT. It specifies CSAEGNSGNTIYF.